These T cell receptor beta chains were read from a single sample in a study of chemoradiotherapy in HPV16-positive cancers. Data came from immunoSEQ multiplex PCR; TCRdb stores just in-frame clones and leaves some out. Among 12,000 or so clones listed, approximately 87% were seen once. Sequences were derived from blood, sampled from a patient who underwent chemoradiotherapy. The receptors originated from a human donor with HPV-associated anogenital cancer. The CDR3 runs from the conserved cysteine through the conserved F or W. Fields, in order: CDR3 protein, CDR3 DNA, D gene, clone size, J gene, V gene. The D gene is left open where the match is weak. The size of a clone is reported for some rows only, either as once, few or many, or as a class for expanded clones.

CASSLHRGLNEQFF,TGCGCCAGCAGTTTGCACAGGGGGCTAAATGAGCAGTTCTTC,TRBD1,once,TRBJ2-1,TRBV5-1
CASSYSTGNTIYF,TGTGCCAGCAGTTACTCTACTGGAAACACCATATATTTT,-,-,TRBJ1-3,TRBV6-5
CASRAGTGVGELFF,TGTGCCAGCAGAGCAGGGACGGGCGTCGGGGAGCTGTTTTTT,-,few,TRBJ2-2,TRBV7-3
CASSAGQVNQPQHF,TGTGCCAGCAGCGCGGGACAGGTCAATCAGCCCCAGCATTTT,TRBD1,-,TRBJ1-5,TRBV7-2
CASSAQTRTGELFF,TGTGCCAGTAGTGCCCAGACGAGGACCGGGGAGCTGTTTTTT,-,once,TRBJ2-2,TRBV19
CASSLRRLAGYNEQFF,TGTGCCAGCAGCTTGAGAAGACTAGCGGGGTACAATGAGCAGTTCTTC,TRBD2,-,TRBJ2-1,TRBV5-4
CASSFDRQAFQTDRLF,TGTGCCAGCAGCTTCGACAGACAGGCCTTTCAGACCGACAGGCTCTTC,-,-,TRBJ2-1,TRBV7-2
CASRDSSNSNQPQHF,TGCGCCAGCCGTGACAGCAGTAATAGCAATCAGCCCCAGCATTTT,-,-,TRBJ1-5,TRBV5-1
CASRPRGTSGGRTDTQYF,TGCGCCAGCAGACCTAGAGGGACTAGCGGGGGGCGCACAGATACGCAGTATTTT,TRBD2,-,TRBJ2-3,TRBV5-1
CASRTGTGGPGYTF,TGTGCCAGCAGGACCGGGACAGGGGGCCCTGGCTACACCTTC,TRBD1,-,TRBJ1-2,TRBV2
CASSPGLAWGETQYF,TGCGCCAGCAGCCCGGGACTAGCGTGGGGAGAGACCCAGTACTTC,TRBD2,-,TRBJ2-5,TRBV5-1
CASRNTAGTGNTEAFF,TGCGCCAGCAGAAATACGGCCGGGACAGGGAACACTGAAGCTTTCTTT,TRBD1,-,TRBJ1-1,TRBV5-1
CASSIQGPFGYTF,TGTGCCAGTAGTATACAAGGGCCGTTTGGCTACACCTTC,-,-,TRBJ1-2,TRBV19
CATFGWEGVAVRYF,TGTGCCACTTTTGGCTGGGAGGGTGTAGCAGTAAGGTACTTC,-,-,TRBJ2-7,TRBV21-1
CASSQIGGGQTEAFF,TGTGCCAGCAGCCAAATCGGCGGGGGCCAAACTGAAGCTTTCTTT,-,-,TRBJ1-1,TRBV4-2
CASSYSNRAEAFF,TGTGCCAGCAGTTACTCGAACAGGGCTGAAGCTTTCTTT,-,-,TRBJ1-1,TRBV6-5
CASSEGLLQFNYGYTF,TGTGCCAGCAGTGAAGGGTTGCTCCAGTTTAACTATGGCTACACCTTC,-,-,TRBJ1-2,TRBV6-1
CASSWSGGPPQYF,TGTGCCAGCAGCTGGAGTGGCGGACCCCCACAGTACTTC,-,few,TRBJ2-7,TRBV11-3
CASSGLEGETQYF,TGTGCCAGCAGTGGCCTAGAGGGCGAGACCCAGTACTTC,-,-,TRBJ2-5,TRBV2
CATSTGTGGAYRYTF,TGTGCCACCAGTACCGGGACAGGGGGCGCGTATCGCTACACCTTC,TRBD1,-,TRBJ1-2,TRBV15
CASNPIRGPRSYEQYF,TGTGCCAGCAACCCTATCAGGGGACCGAGAAGTTACGAGCAGTACTTC,-,-,TRBJ2-7,TRBV2
CASSPAGGLSSYNEQFF,TGTGCCAGCTCACCCGCGGGGGGGCTTAGCTCCTACAATGAGCAGTTCTTC,TRBD2,-,TRBJ2-1,TRBV18
CASSLVGALFDEQYF,TGTGCCAGCAGCTTGGTTGGGGCCCTCTTTGACGAGCAGTACTTC,-,-,TRBJ2-7,TRBV5-6
CASSEVDRFYGYTF,TGTGCCAGCAGTGAAGTGGACAGGTTCTATGGCTACACCTTC,TRBD1,once,TRBJ1-2,TRBV6-5
CASSPGGSNEQYF,TGTGCCAGCAGCCCAGGAGGGTCCAACGAGCAGTACTTC,-,-,TRBJ2-7,TRBV7-9
CASSTRRLSRGGRETQYF,TGTGCCAGCAGCACAAGGCGCCTTTCGCGGGGAGGGAGGGAGACCCAGTACTTC,TRBD2,-,TRBJ2-5,TRBV7-9
CASSPSQKLFF,TGTGCCAGCTCACCAAGTCAAAAACTGTTTTTT,-,-,TRBJ1-4,TRBV18
CAWSESRGFGVPRPLHF,TGTGCCTGGAGTGAGTCCCGCGGGTTCGGGGTTCCGAGACCCCTCCACTTT,-,once,TRBJ1-6,TRBV30
CASSSNLAGVVTQYF,TGTGCCAGCAGTTCCAACCTAGCGGGGGTCGTTACGCAGTATTTT,TRBD2,-,TRBJ2-3,TRBV6-6
CASSGGGRDYEQYF,TGTGCCAGCAGCGGGGGCGGACGGGACTACGAGCAGTACTTC,-,-,TRBJ2-7,TRBV9
CASSVGGGTYEQYF,TGTGCCAGCAGCGTAGGCGGGGGTACCTACGAGCAGTACTTC,TRBD2,-,TRBJ2-7,TRBV9